The present entry profiles one T cell receptor beta chain with its context. This clonotype was seen a few times. The clone's antigen remains unknown. The record has no base qualities; no much larger clone is one base away. This record comes from a study of liver allograft versus peripheral blood T cells (dated by TCRdb to 2018 to 2020). Background on the whole study: The study compared the T cell receptor repertoires present in transplanted livers with the repertoires present in the peripheral blood of liver transplant recipients.

The listed sequencing device is Illumina MiSeq. The raw public data were reprocessed by TCRdb itself: fastp quality trimming at Q25, MiXCR clonotype calling, in-frame beta chains only. When rows share a CDR3 protein, they turn into one entry using the most common DNA and genes. The sample table records around 1,900 distinct CDR3 sequences; about 15% of these occur just once. The top ten clones comprise under 15% of the sample. The germline V gene supplies CDR1 MNHNS and CDR2 SASEGT. The CDR3 starts with the cysteine, ends with the phenylalanine, and has 14 residues. The sequence is cut down to CDR3 DNA, 42 bases in frame from base 1. Trimming removed 6 bases from V and 5 bases from J, leaving 16 bases between the germline ends. Overall study results and their limits: T cell receptor repertoires inside liver allografts were reported to be different from the repertoires detected in peripheral blood.

The sequence was obtained from a human patient who had a liver transplant. Where a transplant has occurred, the graft donor may have supplied some of the T cells. The sequence joins TRBV6-1 to TRBJ1-1, with no reliable assignment of the D segment. Here is the DNA: TGTGCCAGCAGCCCTGGGGTTGAACTGACTGAAGCTTTCTTT. Translated, it gives CASSPGVELTEAFF.